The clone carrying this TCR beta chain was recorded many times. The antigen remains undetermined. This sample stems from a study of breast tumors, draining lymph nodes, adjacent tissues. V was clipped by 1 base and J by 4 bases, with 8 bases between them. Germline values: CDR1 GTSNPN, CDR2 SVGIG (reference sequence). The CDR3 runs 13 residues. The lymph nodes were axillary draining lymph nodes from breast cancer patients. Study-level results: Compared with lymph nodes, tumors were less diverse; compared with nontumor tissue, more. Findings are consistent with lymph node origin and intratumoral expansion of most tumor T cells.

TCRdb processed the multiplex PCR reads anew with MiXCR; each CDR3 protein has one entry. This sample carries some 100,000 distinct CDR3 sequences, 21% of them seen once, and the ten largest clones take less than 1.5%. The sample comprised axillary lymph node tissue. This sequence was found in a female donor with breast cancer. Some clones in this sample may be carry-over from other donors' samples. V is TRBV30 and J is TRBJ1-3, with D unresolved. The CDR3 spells CAWSGLGGNTIYF. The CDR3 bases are TGTGCCTGGAGTGGCTTGGGAGGAAACACCATATATTTT.